The 2 T cell receptor beta chains in this list originate from one sample, sequenced in a study of tumor-infiltrating lymphocytes in oesophageal squamous cell carcinoma. In TCRdb, the PCR reads were re-called with MiXCR into one record per CDR3 protein. The sample includes 15,000 to 20,000 distinct CDR3 sequences, approximately 50% of them seen just once. Sequenced input: esophageal tumor tissue. Every receptor here comes from a male donor with esophageal squamous cell carcinoma.

Regarding this clonotype: One end of the junction does not line up with germline, which may come from a read error. This CDR3 reads CASISAVGNEHFF. As DNA, the CDR3 is TGTGCCAGCATCTCGGCAGTGGGCAATGAGCATTTCTTC. The J gene is TRBJ2-1, the V gene TRBV7-9, with D unclear. Germline assignment: CDR1 SEHNR and CDR2 FQNEAQ (reference sequence). This CDR3 contains 13 residues.

This clonotype appeared many times. The chain has TRBV12-5 and TRBJ2-2; D is ambiguous. From germline, CDR1 is LGHNT and CDR2 FRNRAP. The CDR3 sequence is 11 residues long. Between the trimmed V and J ends, which lost 2 bases and 8 bases, there was a span of 3 bases. As DNA, the CDR3 is TGTGCTAGTGGTTTGTCTGGGGAGCTGTTTTTT. Translating it yields CASGLSGELFF.